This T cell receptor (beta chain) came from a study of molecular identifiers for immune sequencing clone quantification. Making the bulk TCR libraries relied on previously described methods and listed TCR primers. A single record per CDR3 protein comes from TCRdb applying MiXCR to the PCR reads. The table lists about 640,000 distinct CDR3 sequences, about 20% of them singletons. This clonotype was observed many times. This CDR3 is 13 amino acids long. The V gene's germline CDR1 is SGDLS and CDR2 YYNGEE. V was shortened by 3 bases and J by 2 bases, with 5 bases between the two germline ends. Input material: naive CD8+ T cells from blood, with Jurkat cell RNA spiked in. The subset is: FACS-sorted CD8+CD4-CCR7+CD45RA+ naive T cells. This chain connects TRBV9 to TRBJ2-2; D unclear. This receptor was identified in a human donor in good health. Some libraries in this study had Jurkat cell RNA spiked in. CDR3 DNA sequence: TGTGCCAGCAGCGCCCCTAACACCGGGGAGCTGTTTTTT. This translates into CASSAPNTGELFF.